This TCR beta chain was captured by sequencing in a study of metastatic and nonmetastatic thyroid tumors. At the level of the study: Blood and tumor or nodule tissue repertoires from malignant and benign thyroid patients were compared.

TCRdb re-clonotyped the PCR reads through MiXCR. Among about 92,000 clones, 14% to 15% were seen once, and the ten largest hold roughly 3.9%. At least ten counts were recorded for this clone. The CDR3 extends over 13 amino acids. Deletions cut 10 bases from V and 0 bases from J, with 11 bases between. Prior to thyroid surgery, none of the patients had received any treatment. This TCR was recovered from a female donor with papillary thyroid cancer or a benign thyroid nodule (not recorded which). Some clones in this sample may be carry-over from other donors' samples. The gene calls are TRBV12-3 or TRBV12-4 and TRBJ2-3; D not resolved. Specimen: blood. The CDR3 DNA sequence: TGTGCCACCACTGCCGGTAGCACAGATACGCAGTATTTT. Translated: CATTAGSTDTQYF.